The 26 T cell receptor beta chains below all came from one sample that was sequenced in a study of CD8 T cells in ankylosing spondylitis. TCRdb re-derived calls from the 5' RACE reads in MiXCR, one entry per CDR3 protein. The repertoire holds fewer than 200,000 distinct CDR3 sequences, approximately 9% seen once, with about 14% in the top ten. The sequenced sample was blood, either unsorted or a sorted T cell fraction (not recorded which). The receptor set was obtained from a female donor with ankylosing spondylitis or in good health (not recorded which).

This clonotype has a count of ten or more. V gene TRBV29-1 combines with J gene TRBJ2-2; D unresolved. Germline CDR1 SQVTM, CDR2 ANQGSEA. Trimming shortened V by 5 bases and J by 8 bases, and 12 bases separated the two germline ends. There are 12 residues in the CDR3. The CDR3 region is CSVWTPEGELFF. The CDR3 DNA follows: TGCAGCGTTTGGACCCCCGAGGGGGAGCTGTTTTTT.

The sample holds a few counts of this clonotype. This chain joins TRBV4-3 and TRBJ2-1, with 8 nucleotides matching TRBD2. Trimming took 3 bases from V and 4 from J; bases not matched to a gene: 11. Germline-derived CDR1 and CDR2 are LGHNA and YSLEER. The CDR3 runs 17 residues. The CDR3 DNA follows: TGCGCCAGCAGCCAGGGGGGGGCGGGACTAGGATACAATGAGCAGTTCTTC. Residues: CASSQGGAGLGYNEQFF.

A few counts support this clonotype. Here the CDR3 reads CAWTWGGNNEQFF. The DNA of the CDR3 is TGTGCCTGGACTTGGGGGGGGAACAATGAGCAGTTCTTC. This chain connects TRBV30 to TRBJ2-1, with 7 bases matching TRBD2. The CDR3 contains 13 residues. V shed 4 bases and J 5 bases; nucleotides not matched to a gene: 5. Per germline, CDR1 GTSNPN and CDR2 SVGIG (reference sequence). Full variable domain (missing parts from reference TRBV30 and TRBJ2-1): SQTIHQWPATLVQPVGSPLSLECTVEGTSNPNLYWYRQAAGRGLQLLFYSVGIGQISSEVPQNLSASRPQDRQFILSSKKLLLSDSGFYLCAWTWGGNNEQFFGPGTRLTVL.

The chain has TRBV14 and TRBJ2-1; D is unresolved. Germline V gene sequence: CDR1 SGHDN, CDR2 FVKESK. Trimming took 4 bases from V and 3 from J, leaving 10 bases between them. CDR3 length: 14 residues. The CDR3 bases are TGTGCCAGCAGCCCGAGGCGGATCTACAATGAGCAGTTCTTC. Translation: CASSPRRIYNEQFF. Together with reference TRBV14 and TRBJ2-1, the CDR3 gives the full variable domain: EAGVTQFPSHSVIEKGQTVTLRCDPISGHDNLYWYRRVMGKEIKFLLHFVKESKQDESGMPNNRFLAERTGGTYSTLKVQPAELEDSGVYFCASSPRRIYNEQFFGPGTRLTVL.

This clonotype has a count of ten or more. J is TRBJ2-6 and V is TRBV2; no definite D call. Trimming left V 4 bases short and J 1 base short, with 14 bases between. This CDR3 comprises 17 residues. CDR1 is SNHLY and CDR2 is FYNNEI in the germline V gene. CDR3 protein: CASSVRVILSGANVLTF. The CDR3 nucleotides are TGTGCCAGCAGTGTAAGGGTCATTCTATCTGGGGCCAACGTCCTGACTTTC. The full variable domain, in which reference TRBV2 and TRBJ2-6 provide the parts outside the CDR3, is EPEVTQTPSHQVTQMGQEVILRCVPISNHLYFYWYRQILGQKVEFLVSFYNNEISEKSEIFDDQFSVERPDGSNFTLKIRSTKLEDSAMYFCASSVRVILSGANVLTFGAGSRLTVL.

This clonotype was picked up many times. The chain has TRBV20-1 and TRBJ2-4; TRBD1 matches at 8 bases. The germline gives CDR1 DFQATT, CDR2 SNEGSKA (reference sequence). CDR3 length: 17 amino acids. Unmatched junction bases numbered 14, after V lost 6 bases and J lost 1 base. CDR3 residues: CSAKAGGEALAKNIQYF. DNA of the CDR3: TGCAGTGCCAAAGCAGGGGGCGAGGCCCTGGCCAAAAACATTCAGTACTTC.

This clonotype has more than one count but fewer than ten. A junction end diverges from the germline sequence, so it may reflect a read error. The chain uses TRBV7-2 and TRBJ2-5; a weak D match, TRBD2 (6 bases). Per germline, CDR1 SGHTA and CDR2 FQGNSA. CDR3 length equals 11 residues. CDR3 nucleotide sequence: TGTGCCAGCAGCTTAGGGACTACCCTGAGCTTC. As protein: CASSLGTTLSF.

This clonotype occurred many times. The genes are TRBV14 and TRBJ1-4; no definite D call. CDR3 length: 16 amino acids. Trimming shortened V by 0 bases and J by 5 bases, and 13 bases separated the two germline ends. Germline loops: CDR1 SGHDN, CDR2 FVKESK. DNA of the CDR3: TGTGCCAGCAGCCAAGAAGGTCCAAGTCCGAATGAAAAACTGTTTTTT. Its protein product is CASSQEGPSPNEKLFF.

This clonotype was counted between two and nine times. This chain's CDR3 is CASSYLTGQSANTGELFF. CDR3 bases: TGTGCCAGCAGTTACTTAACGGGACAGTCGGCTAACACCGGGGAGCTGTTTTTT. The chain combines TRBV6-5 with TRBJ2-2; 7 bases are a match to TRBD1. V was clipped by 1 base and J by 2 bases; unmatched bases: 10. The germline V gene has CDR1 MNHEY and CDR2 SVGAGI. The CDR3 totals 18 residues.

As regards this clonotype: One junction end disagrees with the germline gene, perhaps due to a read error. The chain links TRBV20-1 to TRBJ2-7, with TRBD2 matching 13 bases. There are 15 residues in the CDR3. Germline CDR1 reads DFQATT; CDR2 reads SNEGSKA (reference sequence). CDR3 amino acids: CSARGTSGTSYEQYF. CDR3 coding DNA: TGCAGCGCTAGAGGGACTAGCGGGACTTCCTACGAGCAGTACTTC.

The sample holds a few counts of this clonotype. V and J are TRBV7-2 and TRBJ2-7; a weak D match, TRBD2 (6 bases). This CDR3 has 15 amino acids. Trimming shortened V by 4 bases and J by 3 bases, and 16 bases separated the two germline ends. Per the germline V gene, CDR1 is SGHTA and CDR2 is FQGNSA. The CDR3 nucleotides are TGTGCCAGCAGCTGGCGGGGCCTTGGTGGCTACGAGCAGTACTTC. It translates to CASSWRGLGGYEQYF. The variable domain in full, with the rest retrieved from reference TRBV7-2 and TRBJ2-7, is GAGVSQSPSNKVTEKGKDVELRCDPISGHTALYWYRQSLGQGLEFLIYFQGNSAPDKSGLPSDRFSAERTGGSVSTLTIQRTQQEDSAVYLCASSWRGLGGYEQYFGPGTRLTVT.

In this sample, this clonotype turned up a few times. The chain is built from TRBV24-1 and TRBJ2-3, with D unclear. From germline, CDR1 is KGHDR and CDR2 SFDVKD. V lost 9 bases to trimming and J lost 2 bases, with 23 bases between them. This CDR3 comprises 17 residues. CDR3 nucleotide sequence: TGTGCCACCTTCCCCGCCCAGGACCACTCACACACAGATACGCAGTATTTT. This encodes CATFPAQDHSHTDTQYF.

The table lists this clonotype with many counts. This rearrangement joins TRBV4-3 to TRBJ2-1, with 8 nucleotides matching TRBD2. Per germline, CDR1 LGHNA and CDR2 YSLEER. The CDR3 covers 17 residues. V lost 4 bases, J lost 0 bases, and 8 bases stayed unmatched. The CDR3 region has the DNA TGCGCCAGCAGCCCGGGTTGGGCGGGGGGCTCCTACAATGAGCAGTTCTTC. Amino acid sequence: CASSPGWAGGSYNEQFF.

The chain joins TRBV20-1 to TRBJ2-7; maybe TRBD1 (5 bases). Trimming took 0 bases from V and 4 from J, leaving 13 bases between them. The germline gives CDR1 DFQATT, CDR2 SNEGSKA (reference sequence). The CDR3 sequence is 14 residues long. The CDR3 here is CSARDWEQAYEQYF. DNA of the CDR3: TGCAGTGCTAGAGATTGGGAACAGGCTTACGAGCAGTACTTC.

The rearrangement links TRBV6-2 or TRBV6-3 to TRBJ2-7; 13 bases match TRBD2. The CDR3 runs 16 residues. V lost 6 bases, J lost 1 base, and 6 bases stayed unmatched. Germline CDR1 and CDR2: MNHEY and SVGEGT. Here the CDR3 DNA reads TGTGCCAGCAGCTCCGGGACTAGCGGGACTTCCTACGAGCAGTACTTC. This sequence encodes CASSSGTSGTSYEQYF.

In regard to this clonotype: One junction end does not reproduce the germline sequence, and a read error may be involved. The CDR3 sequence: CDSSPLGADEQFF. The CDR3 region has the DNA TGTGACAGCAGCCCTCTAGGGGCGGATGAGCAGTTCTTC. The chain combines TRBV28 with TRBJ2-1; D is perhaps TRBD1 (5 bases). CDR3 length: 13 residues. Germline V gives CDR1 MDHEN, CDR2 SYDVKM.

This clonotype was counted at least ten times. The rearrangement joins TRBV4-3 to TRBJ2-1, with a tentative D call TRBD2 (6 bases). This CDR3 spans 16 amino acids. The V gene lost 4 bases and the J gene lost 2 bases, with 15 bases spanning the gap. Germline V gene lookup returns CDR1 LGHNA and CDR2 YSLEER. CDR3 in amino acids: CASSPSLAGTYNEQFF. CDR3 DNA: TGCGCCAGCAGCCCTAGCCTGGCGGGAACCTACAATGAGCAGTTCTTC.

By share of the sample, this clonotype is medium-sized. This chain connects TRBV7-9 to TRBJ2-1, with D possibly being TRBD2 (5 bases). The germline V gene has CDR1 SEHNR and CDR2 FQNEAQ (reference sequence). Trimming pared 5 bases from V and 6 bases from J, leaving 11 bases between. The CDR3 runs 13 residues. The CDR3 DNA sequence: TGTGCCAGCAGCCCCGGACTCATCAATGAGCAGTTCTTC. Protein sequence: CASSPGLINEQFF.

In its sample, this clonotype was seen a few times. The chain combines TRBV6-6 with TRBJ2-2; 8 bases fit TRBD2. The length of the CDR3 is 12 residues. Germline-derived CDR1 and CDR2 are MNHNY and SVGAGI (reference sequence). After removal of 10 bases from V and 4 bases from J, the junction contained 2 bases not matched to a gene. The CDR3 loop is CATRGGTGELFF. The CDR3 nucleotides are TGTGCCACCCGGGGGGGCACCGGGGAGCTGTTTTTT.

This clonotype was observed a few times. The chain carries TRBV20-1 and TRBJ2-7; 7 bases match TRBD2. Germline CDR1 and CDR2: DFQATT and SNEGSKA (reference sequence). CDR3 size: 14 residues. Losses at the gene ends were 4 bases for V and 3 bases for J; bases not matched to a gene: 9. The CDR3, as DNA: TGCAGTGCTAAAGAGGGAGGGTCCTACTACGAGCAGTACTTC. Translation: CSAKEGGSYYEQYF.

This clonotype was seen many times. The junction departs from germline at one end; a sequencing error may be responsible. This chain connects TRBV7-9 to TRBJ1-4; D possibly corresponds to TRBD1 (5 bases). The length of the CDR3 is 15 residues. The germline gives CDR1 SEHNR, CDR2 FQNEAQ (reference sequence). The CDR3 nucleotides are TGTGCCAGCAGCCTAGCGAGGGACCCTAATGAAAAACTGTTTTTT. It encodes CASSLARDPNEKLFF.

This clonotype was picked up a small number of times. The chain uses TRBV4-3 and TRBJ1-6; D gene unclear. The V end lost 1 base, the J end lost 7 bases, and 14 bases lay between the germline ends. Germline V lookup: CDR1 LGHNA, CDR2 YSLEER. The CDR3 sequence is 16 residues long. The CDR3 DNA follows: TGCGCCAGCAGCCAAGTCCTCGCAGCCATGAATTCACCCCTCCACTTT. Protein product: CASSQVLAAMNSPLHF.

This chain uses TRBV6-1 with TRBJ2-1; D is unresolved. Per germline, CDR1 MNHNS and CDR2 SASEGT. Trimming removed 5 bases at V and 1 base at J, with 12 bases between. This CDR3 has 15 residues. The CDR3 sequence: CASSPLGESYNEQFF. The CDR3 DNA is TGTGCCAGCAGTCCCCTAGGCGAGTCCTACAATGAGCAGTTCTTC.

The genes are TRBV5-1 and TRBJ2-1, with D tentatively TRBD1 (6 bases). Trimming left V 4 bases short and J 9 bases short, with 8 bases between. This CDR3 is built from 11 residues. Germline V gene data show CDR1 as SGHRS and CDR2 as YFSETQ. CDR3: CASSPGVEQFF. The CDR3 DNA reads TGCGCCAGCAGCCCAGGGGTTGAGCAGTTCTTC. The whole variable domain, remainder taken from reference TRBV5-1 and TRBJ2-1, is KAGVTQTPRYLIKTRGQQVTLSCSPISGHRSVSWYQQTPGQGLQFLFEYFSETQRNKGNFPGRFSGRQFSNSRSEMNVSTLELGDSALYLCASSPGVEQFFGPGTRLTVL.

This clonotype has a handful of counts. Sequence at one end of the junction differs from germline and may be a read error. V gene TRBV14 combines with J gene TRBJ2-7; unclear D gene. CDR1 is SGHDN, CDR2 FVKESK, per germline. The CDR3 is made up of 11 amino acids. CDR3 in amino acids: CASSPVHEQYF. The CDR3 nucleotides read TGTGCTAGCAGCCCTGTACACGAGCAGTACTTC.

This sequence joins TRBV20-1 and TRBJ2-1, with a weak D call TRBD1 (6 bases). V lost 3 bases and J lost 6, with 15 bases in between. Germline CDR1 reads DFQATT; CDR2 reads SNEGSKA (reference sequence). This CDR3 spans 14 amino acids. CDR3 in DNA: TGCAGTGCTAGGGGGGCGGAGCACTTCAATGAGCAGTTCTTC. Its translation: CSARGAEHFNEQFF.